This paragraph reports one T cell receptor beta chain. This sample is drawn from a study of cytomegalovirus exposure and HLA in healthy donors. V dropped 8 bases and J dropped 1 base, with 15 bases sitting between them. The germline V gene has CDR1 LNHDA and CDR2 SQIVND (reference sequence). The CDR3 length is 14 residues. The PCR employed 60 Vbeta primers together with 13 Jbeta primers. Sequencing used immunoSEQ multiplex PCR; TCRdb keeps in-frame clones, though not all of them. The sample lists about 140,000 clones, roughly 75% occurring once. This TCR was recovered from a man between 40 and 49 years old in good health and CMV-seronegative. The V gene is TRBV19, the J gene TRBJ2-7; D might be TRBD1 (5 bases). The sequencing input was PBMCs. In DNA, the CDR3 is TGTGCCAGTGGCTCGGGTGCAGGGTCCTACGAGCAGTACTTC. Amino acid sequence: CASGSGAGSYEQYF.